These 22 T cell receptor beta chains were all obtained from the same sample, sequenced in a study of cytomegalovirus exposure and HLA in healthy donors. Primers included in the PCR were 60 Vbeta and 13 Jbeta primers. Sequencing used immunoSEQ multiplex PCR; TCRdb keeps in-frame clones, though not all of them. The listing contains approximately 150,000 clones. Sequenced input: PBMCs. The receptors originated from a woman between 18 and 29 years old in good health and CMV-seronegative.

V is TRBV7-3 and J is TRBJ2-3; a weak D match, TRBD2 (7 bases). From germline, CDR1 is SGHTA and CDR2 FQGTGA. Trimming shortened V by 10 bases and J by 1 base, and 15 bases separated the two germline ends. The CDR3 runs 14 residues. As DNA, the CDR3 is TGTGCCACCTCGAGGGGGAGGGGCACAGATACGCAGTATTTT. As protein: CATSRGRGTDTQYF.

The chain uses TRBV2 and TRBJ1-2, with TRBD1 identical over 7 bases. The CDR3 spans 13 residues. V was pared by 6 bases and J by 8 bases, with 9 bases of the junction left unmatched. Germline V gene sequence: CDR1 SNHLY, CDR2 FYNNEI. CDR3 nucleotide sequence: TGTGCCAGCAGAAGACAGGGCGAAGGGGGCTACACCTTC. Protein sequence: CASRRQGEGGYTF.

The chain links TRBV30 to TRBJ1-2; D is undetermined. The V and J ends lost 7 bases and 0 bases respectively, with 6 bases between them. The CDR3 length is 11 residues. Germline-derived CDR1 and CDR2 are GTSNPN and SVGIG (reference sequence). Written as DNA, the CDR3 is TGTGCCTACACGTCTAACTATGGCTACACCTTC. Amino acids: CAYTSNYGYTF.

The CDR3 loop reads CASSSQGDYGYTF. CDR3 sequence (DNA): TGCGCCAGCAGCTCCCAAGGAGACTATGGCTACACCTTC. The chain has TRBV5-1 and TRBJ1-2, with no clear D. CDR3 length: 13 amino acids. Trimming removed 3 bases from V and 3 bases from J, with 9 bases in between. CDR1 is SGHRS and CDR2 is YFSETQ in the germline V gene.

The chain carries TRBV7-9 and TRBJ2-2; perhaps TRBD1 as D (6 bases). CDR3 size: 15 residues. V lost 5 bases to trimming and J lost 1 base, with 11 bases between them. The germline V gene encodes CDR1 SEHNR and CDR2 FQNEAQ (reference sequence). The CDR3 loop is CASSLGQLNTGELFF. The DNA of the CDR3 is TGTGCCAGCAGCCTAGGACAGTTGAACACCGGGGAGCTGTTTTTT.

This chain joins TRBV5-1 and TRBJ2-3; D possibly corresponds to TRBD2 (6 bases). CDR3 length equals 15 residues. Germline-derived CDR1 and CDR2 are SGHRS and YFSETQ. V lost 0 bases and J lost 3, with 11 bases in between. The CDR3 DNA follows: TGCGCCAGCAGCTTGGTGGGGGGAGTGACAGATACGCAGTATTTT. It codes for CASSLVGGVTDTQYF.

J is TRBJ2-7 and V is TRBV28; TRBD2 matches 12 bases. Germline V gene data show CDR1 as MDHEN and CDR2 as SYDVKM. Trimming took 2 bases from V and 2 from J; bases not matched to a gene: 4. There are 16 residues in the CDR3. The DNA of the CDR3 is TGTGCCAGCAGTTTAAGAGCTAGCGGGAGGGCCTACGAGCAGTACGTC. It is translated as CASSLRASGRAYEQYV.

This rearrangement joins TRBV12-5 to TRBJ2-7, with D perhaps matching TRBD2 (5 bases). Per germline, CDR1 LGHNT and CDR2 FRNRAP. The CDR3 extends over 14 amino acids. Trimming pared 3 bases from V and 2 bases from J, leaving 11 bases between. CDR3 residues: CASGFSSGPYEQYV. The DNA for the CDR3 is TGTGCTAGTGGTTTTTCCAGCGGCCCCTACGAGCAGTACGTC.

The chain is built from TRBV5-1 and TRBJ2-5; D possibly corresponds to TRBD2 (7 bases). V was clipped by 3 bases and J by 1 base, with 13 bases between them. Germline V gene lookup returns CDR1 SGHRS and CDR2 YFSETQ. CDR3 length: 15 amino acids. This chain's CDR3 is CASSSGGRGQETQYF. The CDR3 nucleotides are TGCGCCAGCAGCTCGGGAGGCAGGGGCCAAGAGACCCAGTACTTC. Drawing the rest from reference TRBV5-1 and TRBJ2-5, the complete variable domain is KAGVTQTPRYLIKTRGQQVTLSCSPISGHRSVSWYQQTPGQGLQFLFEYFSETQRNKGNFPGRFSGRQFSNSRSEMNVSTLELGDSALYLCASSSGGRGQETQYFGPGTRLLVL.

J is TRBJ2-7 and V is TRBV27; possibly TRBD1 for D (6 bases). V gave up 6 bases and J gave up 1 base, with 13 bases separating them. Germline V gene data show CDR1 as MNHEY and CDR2 as SMNVEV (reference sequence). The CDR3 length is 14 residues. CDR3 sequence reads: CASRPYRDSYEQYV. The CDR3 nucleotides are TGTGCCAGCAGACCCTACAGGGATTCCTACGAGCAGTACGTC.

This chain uses TRBV30 with TRBJ2-5, with D unresolved. Trimming stripped 1 base from V and 2 bases from J, with 8 bases between. Germline CDR1 is GTSNPN and CDR2 is SVGIG (reference sequence). The CDR3 is made up of 13 amino acids. In nucleotides, the CDR3 is TGTGCCTGGAGTGCAGGAAGACAAGAGACCCAGTACTTC. This encodes CAWSAGRQETQYF.

The V and J genes are TRBV6-1 and TRBJ1-5; D unclear. From germline, CDR1 is MNHNS and CDR2 SASEGT. V lost 7 bases and J lost 5, with 18 bases in between. The CDR3 is 15 residues long. CDR3 amino acids: CASNPGASFDQPQHF. DNA of the CDR3: TGTGCCAGCAACCCAGGTGCCTCTTTCGATCAGCCCCAGCATTTT.

The chain recombines TRBV27 with TRBJ1-5; TRBD1 matches 7 bases. Unmatched junction bases numbered 11, after V lost 5 bases and J lost 7 bases. CDR3 size: 15 residues. Germline V CDR1 and CDR2: MNHEY, SMNVEV (reference sequence). The CDR3 protein is CASSLRQGEWQPQHF. CDR3 nucleotides: TGTGCCAGCAGTCTCCGACAGGGAGAATGGCAGCCCCAGCATTTT.

CDR3 protein: CASRTSGTDTQYF. CDR3 nucleotides: TGCGCCAGCAGGACTAGCGGCACAGATACGCAGTATTTT. The rearrangement joins TRBV10-2 to TRBJ2-3; TRBD2 matches at 8 bases. V lost 6 bases to trimming and J lost 1 base; unmatched junction nucleotides: 0. The CDR3 has 13 residues. Germline CDR1 and CDR2: WSHSY and SAAADI.

The chain carries TRBV4-2 and TRBJ1-3; 9 bases fit TRBD1. Germline lookup yields CDR1 LGHNA and CDR2 YNFKEQ. The J segment lost 4 bases and the V segment lost 2 bases, leaving 12 bases of the junction unmatched. CDR3 length: 18 residues. The CDR3 loop is CASSQLPLTGGEGNTIYF. CDR3 DNA: TGTGCCAGCAGCCAACTTCCACTTACAGGGGGCGAGGGAAACACCATATATTTT.

The chain couples TRBV7-3 to TRBJ2-2, with D perhaps matching TRBD1 (6 bases). CDR1 SGHTA and CDR2 FQGTGA come from the germline V gene. Trimming took off 5 bases at V and 3 bases at J, with 13 bases between the two ends. CDR3 length: 15 residues. The CDR3 nucleotides read TGTGCCAGCAGCCCTAGGGGGACCGACACCGGGGAGCTGTTTTTT. Residues: CASSPRGTDTGELFF.

The chain combines TRBV2 with TRBJ2-5; 8 bases align to TRBD1. J gave up 5 bases and V 2 bases, and 7 bases lay outside the gene matches. Per the germline V gene, CDR1 is SNHLY and CDR2 is FYNNEI. This CDR3 spans 15 amino acids. DNA of the CDR3: TGTGCCAGCAGTGAACAGGGGGCTCAGGGGGAGACCCAGTACTTC. Its translation is CASSEQGAQGETQYF.

The rearrangement uses TRBV19 and TRBJ1-2; TRBD1 might be the D (5 bases). CDR1 LNHDA and CDR2 SQIVND come from the germline V gene (reference sequence). V lost 4 bases and J 5 bases, leaving 8 bases between the germline ends. This CDR3 has 12 amino acids. The CDR3 loop reads CASSTGTYGYTF. CDR3 nucleotide sequence: TGTGCCAGTAGTACCGGGACTTATGGCTACACCTTC.

The chain carries TRBV30 and TRBJ2-1, with 7 positions matching TRBD1. V shed 5 bases, J shed 9 bases, and the junction held 16 bases outside the gene matches. The CDR3 sequence is 15 residues long. Germline lookup yields CDR1 GTSNPN and CDR2 SVGIG (reference sequence). This chain's CDR3 is CAWGALGQRVREQFF. The DNA for the CDR3 is TGTGCCTGGGGAGCATTGGGACAGAGGGTCCGTGAGCAGTTCTTC.

The V and J genes are TRBV5-1 and TRBJ2-5; D not resolved. This CDR3 has 13 amino acids. Germline CDR1 is SGHRS and CDR2 is YFSETQ. V lost 4 bases, J lost 1 base, and 8 bases lay in between. CDR3 sequence: CASSGDFQETQYF. Here the CDR3 DNA reads TGCGCCAGCAGCGGTGACTTCCAAGAGACCCAGTACTTC.

The chain links TRBV6-1 to TRBJ2-5; possibly TRBD2 for D (5 bases). Germline V gene data show CDR1 as MNHNS and CDR2 as SASEGT. The V end lost 1 base, the J end lost 5 bases, and 8 bases lay between the germline ends. The CDR3 loop spans 13 amino acids. DNA of the CDR3: TGTGCCAGCAGTGAAGATACTAGGGAGACCCAGTACTTC. Its protein is CASSEDTRETQYF.

Regarding this clone: The identical CDR3 is also encoded by other nucleotide sequences in the sample. V usage is TRBV5-1 and J usage is TRBJ1-2, with TRBD1 identical over 8 bases. In germline, CDR1 is SGHRS, CDR2 YFSETQ. Trimming cost V 3 bases and J 5 bases; bases outside gene matches: 3. The CDR3 has 13 residues. Here the CDR3 reads CASSSTGAYGYTF. Written as DNA, the CDR3 is TGCGCCAGCAGCTCGACAGGGGCGTATGGCTACACCTTC.